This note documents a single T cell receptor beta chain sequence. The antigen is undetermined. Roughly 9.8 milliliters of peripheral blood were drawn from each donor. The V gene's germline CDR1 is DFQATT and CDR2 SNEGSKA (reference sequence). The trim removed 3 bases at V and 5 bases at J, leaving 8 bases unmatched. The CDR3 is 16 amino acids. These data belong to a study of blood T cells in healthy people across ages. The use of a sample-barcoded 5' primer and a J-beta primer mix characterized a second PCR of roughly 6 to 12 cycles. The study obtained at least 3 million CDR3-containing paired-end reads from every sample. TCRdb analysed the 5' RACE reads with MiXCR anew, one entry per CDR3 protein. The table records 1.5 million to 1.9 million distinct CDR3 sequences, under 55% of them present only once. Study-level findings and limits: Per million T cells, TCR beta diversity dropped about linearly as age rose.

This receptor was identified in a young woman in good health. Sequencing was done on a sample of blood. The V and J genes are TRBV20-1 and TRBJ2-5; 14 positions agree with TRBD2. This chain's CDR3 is CSARTSGRAWWETQYF. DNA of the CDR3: TGCAGTGCTAGGACTAGCGGGAGGGCCTGGTGGGAGACCCAGTACTTC.